Listed below are T cell receptor beta chains from one sample, sequenced in a study of T-cell reconstitution after alpha-beta-depleted transplantation in children. TCRdb processed the PCR reads anew with MiXCR; each CDR3 protein has one entry. The sample has hundreds of thousands of distinct CDR3 sequences, about 10% seen once. The specimen comprised PBMCs from the stem cell graft donor, sampled from the stem cell graft. These receptors were taken from a human donor who donated a stem cell graft to a child with acute myeloid leukemia. CDR3s include the opening cysteine and the closing phenylalanine or tryptophan. D genes are given only for firm matches. Only part of the rows carry a size: once, few, many, or a class if the clone is expanded.

cdr3_aa: CASSSYSSYEQYF
cdr3_nt: TGTGCCAGCAGCTCCTACAGCTCCTACGAGCAGTACTTC
clone_size: few
v_call: TRBV7-9
j_call: TRBJ2-7
d_call: NA

cdr3_aa: CASRPFRDRQETQYF
cdr3_nt: TGTGCCAGCAGACCTTTCAGGGACAGGCAAGAGACCCAGTACTTC
clone_size: NA
v_call: TRBV12-3/TRBV12-4
j_call: TRBJ2-5
d_call: TRBD1

cdr3_aa: CATSEKETSGAPWGTQYF
cdr3_nt: TGTGCCACCAGTGAAAAGGAGACTAGCGGGGCCCCGTGGGGGACCCAGTACTTC
clone_size: NA
v_call: TRBV24-1
j_call: TRBJ2-5
d_call: TRBD2

cdr3_aa: CSARPLLPDQTVINYGYTF
cdr3_nt: TGCAGTGCTCGCCCCCTCCTCCCGGACCAGACGGTTATTAACTATGGCTACACCTTC
clone_size: NA
v_call: TRBV20-1
j_call: TRBJ1-2
d_call: NA

cdr3_aa: CSAFPRRAGTDTQYF
cdr3_nt: TGCAGTGCGTTTCCCCGGCGAGCGGGAACAGATACGCAGTATTTT
clone_size: few
v_call: TRBV20-1
j_call: TRBJ2-3
d_call: TRBD2

cdr3_aa: CAWSVPPTYEQYF
cdr3_nt: TGTGCCTGGAGTGTACCGCCAACCTACGAGCAGTACTTC
clone_size: NA
v_call: TRBV30
j_call: TRBJ2-7
d_call: NA

cdr3_aa: CATSTDRGRAGANVLTF
cdr3_nt: TGTGCCACCAGCACAGACAGGGGGAGGGCAGGGGCCAACGTCCTGACTTTC
clone_size: NA
v_call: TRBV15
j_call: TRBJ2-6
d_call: TRBD1

cdr3_aa: CASSWREGRADTQYF
cdr3_nt: TGTGCCAGCAGTTGGCGGGAGGGCCGGGCAGATACGCAGTATTTT
clone_size: few
v_call: TRBV28
j_call: TRBJ2-3
d_call: TRBD2

cdr3_aa: CASSQGRGPTDTQYF
cdr3_nt: TGCGCCAGCAGCCAAGGGCGCGGGCCCACAGATACGCAGTATTTT
clone_size: NA
v_call: TRBV4-3
j_call: TRBJ2-3
d_call: NA

cdr3_aa: CASSQGEYNEQFF
cdr3_nt: TGTGCCAGCAGCCAGGGGGAGTACAATGAGCAGTTCTTC
clone_size: NA
v_call: TRBV7-3
j_call: TRBJ2-1
d_call: TRBD1

cdr3_aa: CASSLPMGEQYF
cdr3_nt: TGTGCCAGCAGCCTTCCCATGGGCGAGCAGTACTTC
clone_size: few
v_call: TRBV4-2
j_call: TRBJ2-7
d_call: NA

cdr3_aa: CASSTARGTGQETQYF
cdr3_nt: TGTGCCAGCAGTACCGCCCGTGGGACGGGGCAAGAGACCCAGTACTTC
clone_size: NA
v_call: TRBV11-2
j_call: TRBJ2-5
d_call: NA

cdr3_aa: CASSPNPTSVQETQYF
cdr3_nt: TGCGCCAGCAGCCCGAACCCGACTAGCGTTCAAGAGACCCAGTACTTC
clone_size: many
v_call: TRBV5-1
j_call: TRBJ2-5
d_call: TRBD2

cdr3_aa: CASSLAEAETQYF
cdr3_nt: TGTGCCAGCAGCTTGGCGGAAGCGGAGACCCAGTACTTC
clone_size: few
v_call: TRBV5-5
j_call: TRBJ2-5
d_call: NA

cdr3_aa: CASSLAYRGEQYF
cdr3_nt: TGTGCCAGCAGCTTAGCTTACAGGGGCGAGCAGTACTTC
clone_size: NA
v_call: TRBV7-8
j_call: TRBJ2-7
d_call: TRBD1

cdr3_aa: CASRDRGVTEAFF
cdr3_nt: TGTGCCAGCAGGGACAGGGGGGTCACTGAAGCTTTCTTT
clone_size: NA
v_call: TRBV25-1
j_call: TRBJ1-1
d_call: TRBD1

cdr3_aa: CSARDRLAGGNTGELFF
cdr3_nt: TGCAGTGCTAGAGATAGGCTAGCGGGAGGTAACACCGGGGAGCTGTTTTTT
clone_size: NA
v_call: TRBV20-1
j_call: TRBJ2-2
d_call: TRBD2

cdr3_aa: CASSLALAGGGSETF
cdr3_nt: TGTGCCAGCAGCTTAGCGCTGGCAGGGGGCGGGTCAGAAACCTTC
clone_size: few
v_call: TRBV7-9
j_call: TRBJ1-2
d_call: TRBD1

cdr3_aa: CASSYSVAGGDYEQYF
cdr3_nt: TGTGCCAGCAGTTACAGTGTCGCGGGAGGGGACTACGAGCAGTACTTC
clone_size: NA
v_call: TRBV6-5
j_call: TRBJ2-7
d_call: TRBD2

cdr3_aa: CASSSRAVADTQYF
cdr3_nt: TGTGCCAGCAGCTCCCGGGCCGTAGCAGATACGCAGTATTTT
clone_size: many
v_call: TRBV5-4
j_call: TRBJ2-3
d_call: NA

cdr3_aa: CSALPGTEADTQYF
cdr3_nt: TGCAGTGCGCTTCCCGGGACAGAGGCAGATACGCAGTATTTT
clone_size: many
v_call: TRBV20-1
j_call: TRBJ2-3
d_call: TRBD1

cdr3_aa: CASSPDGGREKLFF
cdr3_nt: TGTGCCAGCTCACCGGATGGAGGGAGAGAAAAACTGTTTTTT
clone_size: few
v_call: TRBV18
j_call: TRBJ1-4
d_call: NA

cdr3_aa: CASSRQDSGEQYF
cdr3_nt: TGTGCCAGCAGCCGGCAGGACTCAGGCGAGCAGTACTTC
clone_size: NA
v_call: TRBV6-2/TRBV6-3
j_call: TRBJ2-7
d_call: NA

cdr3_aa: CASNDGDRGGYTF
cdr3_nt: TGTGCCAGCAACGACGGAGACAGGGGTGGCTACACCTTC
clone_size: few
v_call: TRBV6-2/TRBV6-3
j_call: TRBJ1-2
d_call: TRBD1

cdr3_aa: CASSLSGGTQFF
cdr3_nt: TGTGCCAGCAGCTTATCCGGGGGCACGCAGTTCTTC
clone_size: NA
v_call: TRBV7-2
j_call: TRBJ2-1
d_call: NA

cdr3_aa: CASSQTEDQPQHF
cdr3_nt: TGTGCCAGCAGCCAGACAGAGGATCAGCCCCAGCATTTT
clone_size: NA
v_call: TRBV12-3/TRBV12-4
j_call: TRBJ1-5
d_call: NA

cdr3_aa: CASSIEAGDIYGYTF
cdr3_nt: TGTGCCAGTAGTATAGAGGCAGGAGACATCTATGGCTACACCTTC
clone_size: few
v_call: TRBV19
j_call: TRBJ1-2
d_call: NA

cdr3_aa: CASSQELLAGDRSTDTQYF
cdr3_nt: TGTGCCAGCAGCCAAGAACTACTAGCGGGAGATAGAAGCACAGATACGCAGTATTTT
clone_size: few
v_call: TRBV4-2
j_call: TRBJ2-3
d_call: TRBD2

cdr3_aa: CASRERTGQGDTQYF
cdr3_nt: TGTGCCAGCAGAGAACGGACAGGACAGGGAGATACGCAGTATTTT
clone_size: many
v_call: TRBV12-3/TRBV12-4
j_call: TRBJ2-3
d_call: TRBD1

cdr3_aa: CSVELGITNTGELFF
cdr3_nt: TGCAGCGTTGAATTAGGGATTACGAACACCGGGGAGCTGTTTTTT
clone_size: few
v_call: TRBV29-1
j_call: TRBJ2-2
d_call: NA

cdr3_aa: CSVSIVQGKNSPLHF
cdr3_nt: TGCAGCGTTTCCATCGTACAGGGAAAGAATTCACCCCTCCACTTT
clone_size: few
v_call: TRBV29-1
j_call: TRBJ1-6
d_call: NA

cdr3_aa: CASKGLAGLKTDTQYF
cdr3_nt: TGTGCCAGCAAGGGACTAGCGGGTCTTAAAACAGATACGCAGTATTTT
clone_size: NA
v_call: TRBV27
j_call: TRBJ2-3
d_call: TRBD2

cdr3_aa: CASSGKYEQYF
cdr3_nt: TGTGCCAGCAGTGGGAAGTACGAGCAGTACTTC
clone_size: many
v_call: TRBV2
j_call: TRBJ2-7
d_call: NA

cdr3_aa: CASSYLTEAFF
cdr3_nt: TGTGCCAGCAGTTATTTGACTGAAGCTTTCTTT
clone_size: many
v_call: TRBV6-5
j_call: TRBJ1-1
d_call: NA

cdr3_aa: CATSRDHISYEQYF
cdr3_nt: TGTGCCACCAGCAGAGATCACATCTCCTACGAGCAGTACTTC
clone_size: many
v_call: TRBV15
j_call: TRBJ2-7
d_call: NA

cdr3_aa: CSAAGANVLTF
cdr3_nt: TGCAGTGCGGCGGGGGCCAACGTCCTGACTTTC
clone_size: few
v_call: TRBV20-1
j_call: TRBJ2-6
d_call: NA

cdr3_aa: CASSLGTGSQGAQYF
cdr3_nt: TGTGCTAGCAGCTTAGGGACAGGGTCTCAAGGGGCCCAGTACTTC
clone_size: NA
v_call: TRBV7-7
j_call: TRBJ2-5
d_call: TRBD1

cdr3_aa: CASSFDGPVKEQFF
cdr3_nt: TGTGCCAGCAGTTTTGATGGCCCGGTGAAAGAGCAGTTCTTC
clone_size: NA
v_call: TRBV12-3/TRBV12-4
j_call: TRBJ2-1
d_call: NA

cdr3_aa: CSAFNRVRLVETQYF
cdr3_nt: TGCAGTGCTTTCAACAGGGTCAGATTGGTCGAGACCCAGTACTTC
clone_size: NA
v_call: TRBV20-1
j_call: TRBJ2-5
d_call: NA

cdr3_aa: CASNFLGQGENQPQHF
cdr3_nt: TGTGCCAGCAATTTCCTGGGACAGGGGGAGAATCAGCCCCAGCATTTT
clone_size: NA
v_call: TRBV28
j_call: TRBJ1-5
d_call: TRBD1

cdr3_aa: CASSHLDTNTGELFF
cdr3_nt: TGTGCCAGCAGCCACCTGGACACGAACACCGGGGAGCTGTTTTTT
clone_size: few
v_call: TRBV5-8
j_call: TRBJ2-2
d_call: NA

cdr3_aa: CASSKEEGASTDTQYF
cdr3_nt: TGTGCCAGCAGCAAAGAGGAGGGGGCTAGCACAGATACGCAGTATTTT
clone_size: NA
v_call: TRBV21-1
j_call: TRBJ2-3
d_call: NA

cdr3_aa: CASSGAANEQFF
cdr3_nt: TGTGCCAGCAGTGGAGCGGCCAATGAGCAGTTCTTC
clone_size: NA
v_call: TRBV28
j_call: TRBJ2-1
d_call: NA

cdr3_aa: CASSLSLLRGRSNSPLHF
cdr3_nt: TGTGCCAGCAGTTTATCCCTCTTGAGGGGACGCAGTAATTCACCCCTCCACTTT
clone_size: few
v_call: TRBV12-3/TRBV12-4
j_call: TRBJ1-6
d_call: NA

cdr3_aa: CASSPLEGNEQFF
cdr3_nt: TGTGCCAGCTCACCCTTGGAGGGCAATGAGCAGTTCTTC
clone_size: NA
v_call: TRBV18
j_call: TRBJ2-1
d_call: NA

cdr3_aa: CASSRGGSQNIQYF
cdr3_nt: TGTGCCAGCAGTAGGGGGGGCTCCCAAAACATTCAGTACTTC
clone_size: NA
v_call: TRBV12-3/TRBV12-4
j_call: TRBJ2-4
d_call: NA